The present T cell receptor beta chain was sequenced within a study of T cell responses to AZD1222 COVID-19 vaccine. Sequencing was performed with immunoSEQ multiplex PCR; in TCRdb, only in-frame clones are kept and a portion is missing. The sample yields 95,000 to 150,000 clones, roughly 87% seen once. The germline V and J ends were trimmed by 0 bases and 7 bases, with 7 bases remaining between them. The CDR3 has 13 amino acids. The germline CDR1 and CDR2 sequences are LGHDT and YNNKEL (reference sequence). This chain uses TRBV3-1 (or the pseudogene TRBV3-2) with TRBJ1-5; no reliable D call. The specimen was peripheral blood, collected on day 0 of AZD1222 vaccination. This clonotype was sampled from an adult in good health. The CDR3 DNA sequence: TGTGCCAGCAGCCAAGATTTAGCCCAGCCCCAGCATTTT. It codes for CASSQDLAQPQHF.